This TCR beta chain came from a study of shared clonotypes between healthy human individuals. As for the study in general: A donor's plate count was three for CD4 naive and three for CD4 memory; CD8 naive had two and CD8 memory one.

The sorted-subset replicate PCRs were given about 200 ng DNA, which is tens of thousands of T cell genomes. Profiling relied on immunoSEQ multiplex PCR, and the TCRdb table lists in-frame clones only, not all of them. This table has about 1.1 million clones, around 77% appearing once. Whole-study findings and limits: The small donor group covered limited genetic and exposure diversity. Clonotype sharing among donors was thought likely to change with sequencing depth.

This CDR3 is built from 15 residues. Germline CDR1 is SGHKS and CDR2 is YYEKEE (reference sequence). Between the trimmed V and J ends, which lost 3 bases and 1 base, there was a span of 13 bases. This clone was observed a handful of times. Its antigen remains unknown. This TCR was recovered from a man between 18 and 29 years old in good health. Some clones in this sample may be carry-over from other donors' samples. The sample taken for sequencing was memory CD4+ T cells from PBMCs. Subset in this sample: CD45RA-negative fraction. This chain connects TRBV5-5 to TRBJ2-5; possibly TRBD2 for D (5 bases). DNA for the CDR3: TGTGCCAGCAGCTACCAAGGCGGGCCCCAAGAGACCCAGTACTTC. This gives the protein CASSYQGGPQETQYF.